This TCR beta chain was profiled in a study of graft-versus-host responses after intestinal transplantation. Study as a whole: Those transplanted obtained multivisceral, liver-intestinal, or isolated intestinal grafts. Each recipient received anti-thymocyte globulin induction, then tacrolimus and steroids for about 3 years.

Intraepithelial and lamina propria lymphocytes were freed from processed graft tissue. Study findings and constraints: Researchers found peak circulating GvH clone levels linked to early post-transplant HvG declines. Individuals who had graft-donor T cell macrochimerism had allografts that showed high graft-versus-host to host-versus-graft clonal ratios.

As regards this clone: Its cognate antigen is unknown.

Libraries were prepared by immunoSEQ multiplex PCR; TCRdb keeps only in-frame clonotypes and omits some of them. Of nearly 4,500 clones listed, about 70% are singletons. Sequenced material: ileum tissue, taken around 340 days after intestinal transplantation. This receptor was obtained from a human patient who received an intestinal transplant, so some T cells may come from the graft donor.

In nucleotides, the CDR3 is TGTGCCAGCAGACTCCGTAGTTCCTACGAGCAGTACTTC. It codes for CASRLRSSYEQYF. The chain has TRBV27 and TRBJ2-7; D uncertain. V shed 6 bases and J shed 1 base, with 10 bases lying between them. From germline, CDR1 is MNHEY and CDR2 SMNVEV (reference sequence). This CDR3 contains 13 residues.